The 32 T cell receptor beta chains presented below share a single source sample, sequenced in a study of cytotoxic CD8 clonotypes in ibrutinib-treated CLL. Here immunoSEQ multiplex PCR was the method, and the copy in TCRdb shows in-frame clones only, minus some. Counted here are around 140,000 clones, approximately 80% occurring once; the ten biggest clones make up roughly 7.6%. This specimen was PBMCs, taken after 36 months of ibrutinib treatment. The origin of the receptors is a human donor with chronic lymphocytic leukemia.

The chain uses TRBV7-8 and TRBJ1-2; 8 bases fit TRBD1. CDR3 length: 15 amino acids. The V gene end was trimmed by 2 bases and the J gene end by 7 bases; junction bases not matched to a gene: 9. CDR1 and CDR2 (germline): SGHVS, FQNEAQ. CDR3 residues: CASSLYAGGAGGYTF. Written as DNA, the CDR3 is TGTGCCAGCAGCTTATACGCAGGGGGCGCGGGTGGCTACACCTTC.

The chain has TRBV6-5 and TRBJ2-7; 7 bases map to TRBD2. Germline loops: CDR1 MNHEY, CDR2 SVGAGI. J lost 3 bases, V lost 6 bases, and 11 bases had no gene match. CDR3 length equals 15 residues. The CDR3 loop is CASSTGRGVLYEQYF. The CDR3 DNA sequence: TGTGCCAGCAGCACGGGACGGGGGGTACTCTACGAGCAGTACTTC.

CDR3 coding DNA: TGTGCCAGCAGCTTGCCAGATCGGGTGGACGAGCAGTACTTC. Amino acid sequence: CASSLPDRVDEQYF. The chain has TRBV7-8 and TRBJ2-7; the D is unclear. Trimming left V 3 bases short and J 5 bases short, with 14 bases between. Germline V gene data show CDR1 as SGHVS and CDR2 as FQNEAQ. This CDR3 is built from 14 residues.

This rearrangement joins TRBV18 to TRBJ1-6; D not resolved. The V gene's germline CDR1 is KGHSH and CDR2 LQKENI. Deletions cut 4 bases from V and 9 bases from J, with 22 bases between. This CDR3 contains 17 residues. CDR3: CASSLAGSTFSGSPLHF. As DNA, the CDR3 is TGTGCCAGCTCACTAGCGGGGTCCACCTTCAGTGGTTCACCCCTCCACTTT.

The rearrangement uses TRBV18 and TRBJ1-1, with no clear D. Per the germline V gene, CDR1 is KGHSH and CDR2 is LQKENI. Trimming stripped 2 bases from V and 5 bases from J, with 9 bases between. The CDR3 extends over 13 amino acids. CDR3 bases: TGTGCCAGCTCACCATCAGAAGAGACTGAAGCTTTCTTT. It encodes CASSPSEETEAFF.

The rearrangement uses TRBV27 and TRBJ1-6; the D is unclear. The CDR3 is 13 amino acids. CDR1 is MNHEY and CDR2 is SMNVEV in the germline V gene (reference sequence). The V end lost 3 bases, the J end lost 10 bases, and 10 bases lay between the germline ends. The chain's CDR3 is CASSFNSGSPLHF. CDR3 nucleotides: TGTGCCAGCAGTTTTAATTCGGGATCACCCCTCCACTTT.

This clone was recorded once. V usage is TRBV18 and J usage is TRBJ1-5, with D perhaps TRBD1 (5 bases). The CDR3 runs 17 residues. V dropped 1 base and J dropped 2 bases, with 15 bases sitting between them. Germline values: CDR1 KGHSH, CDR2 LQKENI. CDR3 amino acids: CASSPLSGGGGNQPQHF. CDR3 DNA sequence: TGTGCCAGCTCACCACTTTCCGGGGGAGGTGGCAATCAGCCCCAGCATTTT.

This clone was recorded a few times. The chain has TRBV6-6 and TRBJ1-3; D not resolved. CDR3 length: 15 amino acids. Trimming shortened V by 2 bases and J by 0 bases, and 8 bases separated the two germline ends. CDR1 and CDR2 from the germline V gene are MNHNY and SVGAGI (reference sequence). For the CDR3, the DNA is TGTGCCAGCAGTTACAGGTCCAGCTCTGGAAACACCATATATTTT. This encodes CASSYRSSSGNTIYF.

The V call is TRBV9, the J call TRBJ1-5; 7 bases are a match to TRBD1. This CDR3 comprises 14 residues. Germline V CDR1 and CDR2: SGDLS, YYNGEE. Unmatched junction bases numbered 2, after V lost 0 bases and J lost 5 bases. The DNA for the CDR3 is TGTGCCAGCAGCGTAGGAGACAGGGATCAGCCCCAGCATTTT. Translation: CASSVGDRDQPQHF.

The chain carries TRBV15 and TRBJ2-2; tentatively, D is TRBD1 or TRBD2 (5 bases each). The V and J ends lost 1 base and 5 bases respectively, with 8 bases between them. Germline loops: CDR1 LNHNV, CDR2 YYDKDF (reference sequence). This CDR3 region has 14 residues. This chain's CDR3 is CATSRGGGTGELFF. As DNA, the CDR3 is TGTGCCACCAGCAGAGGGGGCGGGACCGGGGAGCTGTTTTTT.

This clone was detected a few times. The CDR3 bases are TGTGCCAGTAGGACAAGGGAAGCCCTTATGGGCTACACCTTC. This translates into CASRTREALMGYTF. The V gene is TRBV19, the J gene TRBJ1-2; D not certain. The V end was cut by 6 bases, the J end by 8 bases, with 19 bases between. Germline V gene lookup returns CDR1 LNHDA and CDR2 SQIVND (reference sequence). The CDR3 has 14 amino acids.

In this sample, this clone turned up once. The chain is built from TRBV18 and TRBJ1-2; 8 bases align to TRBD1. Germline V gene sequence: CDR1 KGHSH, CDR2 LQKENI. This CDR3 has 16 residues. The V segment lost 2 bases and the J segment 8 bases; nucleotides outside the gene matches: 13. The CDR3 region has the DNA TGTGCCAGCTCACCAACTGGACAGGGCTCTTCCAGCGGCTACACCTTC. Translation: CASSPTGQGSSSGYTF.

About this clone itself: Other DNA sequences in the sample encode the same CDR3. The chain joins TRBV30 to TRBJ2-5; the D is unclear. The V end lost 2 bases, the J end lost 4 bases, and 5 bases lay between the germline ends. This CDR3 has 11 residues. Germline CDR1 and CDR2: GTSNPN and SVGIG (reference sequence). The CDR3 spells CAWSPLETQYF. The DNA for the CDR3 is TGTGCCTGGAGTCCCCTAGAGACCCAGTACTTC.

The chain recombines TRBV18 with TRBJ1-1, with D unresolved. The CDR3 has 14 amino acids. CDR1 and CDR2 (germline): KGHSH, LQKENI. V lost 3 bases, J lost 10 bases, and 18 bases lay in between. The CDR3: CASSPIKSPPGAFF. The CDR3 coding sequence is TGTGCCAGCTCACCGATCAAGAGTCCCCCTGGAGCTTTCTTT.

The CDR3 region has the DNA TGTGCCAGCGGCACGTACTACGAGCAGTACTTC. Protein product: CASGTYYEQYF. This sequence joins TRBV2 and TRBJ2-7; D is unclear. Germline-derived CDR1 and CDR2 are SNHLY and FYNNEI. This CDR3 comprises 11 residues. V was pared by 8 bases and J by 3 bases, with 8 bases between.

V usage is TRBV11-2 and J usage is TRBJ2-5; 7 bases fit TRBD2. This CDR3 is built from 16 residues. J was trimmed by 5 bases and V by 1 base; bases with no gene match: 10. CDR1 is SGHAT, CDR2 FQNNGV, per germline. In DNA form, the CDR3 reads TGTGCCAGCAGCTTAGGTGGTGCGGGAGTCAGGGAGACCCAGTACTTC. Translation gives CASSLGGAGVRETQYF.

The rearrangement uses TRBV6-5 and TRBJ1-2; 12 nucleotides align to TRBD1. The junction had 9 bases not matched to a gene; V was cut back by 6 bases and J by 7 bases. Per germline, CDR1 MNHEY and CDR2 SVGAGI. The CDR3 contains 15 residues. CDR3 sequence (DNA): TGTGCCAGCAGCATACCGGGACAGGGGGCCGGTGGCTACACCTTC. Translated, it gives CASSIPGQGAGGYTF.

This chain connects TRBV11-2 to TRBJ2-7; 10 positions match TRBD1. V was pared by 0 bases and J by 6 bases, with 2 bases of the junction left unmatched. Germline loops: CDR1 SGHAT, CDR2 FQNNGV. This CDR3 comprises 14 residues. CDR3 in amino acids: CASSLETGGSEQYF. CDR3 DNA: TGTGCCAGCAGCTTAGAGACAGGGGGCTCCGAGCAGTACTTC.

V is TRBV18 and J is TRBJ1-5; 7 nucleotides match TRBD1. The trim removed 3 bases at V and 5 bases at J, leaving 7 bases unmatched. This CDR3 region has 15 residues. Germline V gene sequence: CDR1 KGHSH, CDR2 LQKENI. CDR3 amino acids: CASSPTGQVDQPQHF. CDR3 coding DNA: TGTGCCAGCTCACCCACTGGACAGGTCGATCAGCCCCAGCATTTT.

The CDR3 coding sequence is TGTGCCAGCAGCTCCTTTCTGACAGGGAGCAACTATGGCTACACCTTC. It yields the protein CASSSFLTGSNYGYTF. The rearrangement links TRBV7-9 to TRBJ1-2, with TRBD1 matching over 7 bases. CDR1 is SEHNR and CDR2 is FQNEAQ in the germline V gene (reference sequence). J gave up 2 bases and V 4 bases, and 10 bases lay outside the gene matches. The CDR3 has 16 amino acids.

This clone was counted a few times. The V call is TRBV5-1, the J call TRBJ2-7, with TRBD1 identical over 11 bases. The germline gives CDR1 SGHRS, CDR2 YFSETQ. V was clipped by 3 bases and J by 1 base; unmatched bases: 3. CDR3 length: 15 amino acids. CDR3 sequence reads: CASSWTGGRSYEQYF. CDR3 bases: TGCGCCAGCAGCTGGACAGGGGGCAGGTCCTACGAGCAGTACTTC.

The chain is built from TRBV5-1 and TRBJ2-2; D is perhaps TRBD1 (6 bases). V shed 2 bases and J shed 2 bases, with 10 bases lying between them. Germline V gene data show CDR1 as SGHRS and CDR2 as YFSETQ. This CDR3 is 15 amino acids long. In DNA, the CDR3 is TGCGCCAGCAGCTTAGTGGACAGAAACACCGGGGAGCTGTTTTTT. Translated: CASSLVDRNTGELFF.

The J gene is TRBJ2-3, the V gene TRBV7-6; 7 positions agree with TRBD1. The germline V gene encodes CDR1 SGHVS and CDR2 FNYEAQ. Germline trimming cut 5 bases from V and 6 bases from J; bases unmatched to any gene: 5. The CDR3 consists of 13 residues. CDR3 sequence: CASSRQGSDTQYF. CDR3 DNA sequence: TGTGCCAGCAGCAGACAGGGATCGGATACGCAGTATTTT.

The chain carries TRBV5-1 and TRBJ2-5; 13 bases fit TRBD2. This CDR3 is 14 amino acids long. Germline V CDR1 and CDR2: SGHRS, YFSETQ. V lost 7 bases, J lost 5 bases, and 5 bases stayed unmatched. CDR3 loop: CASGLAGVGETQYF. DNA for the CDR3: TGCGCCAGCGGACTAGCGGGAGTCGGGGAGACCCAGTACTTC.

The V call is TRBV6-5, the J call TRBJ1-1; possibly TRBD1 for D (6 bases). Germline V gene data show CDR1 as MNHEY and CDR2 as SVGAGI. Trimming removed 7 bases at V and 6 bases at J, with 21 bases between. The CDR3 is made up of 15 amino acids. CDR3 region: CASNPSRGRYAEAFF. The DNA for the CDR3 is TGTGCCAGCAACCCGAGTCGGGGGCGATACGCTGAAGCTTTCTTT.

The chain carries TRBV19 and TRBJ1-1; 7 bases are shared with TRBD1. Trimming removed 1 base from V and 1 base from J; junction bases left unmatched: 0. This CDR3 is 14 amino acids long. Germline CDR1 LNHDA, CDR2 SQIVND (reference sequence). CDR3 nucleotides: TGTGCCAGTAGTATAGGGGACAGGAACACTGAAGCTTTCTTT. Its translation is CASSIGDRNTEAFF.

V gene TRBV7-9 combines with J gene TRBJ2-7; D is perhaps TRBD1 or TRBD2 (5 bases each). The CDR3 is 15 amino acids. Germline CDR1 reads SEHNR; CDR2 reads FQNEAQ (reference sequence). The V end was cut by 4 bases, the J end by 5 bases, with 18 bases between. The CDR3, as DNA: TGTGCCAGCAGCTATGGAAGGATCGGGGCGGACGAGCAGTACTTC. It yields the protein CASSYGRIGADEQYF.

This clone was detected once. The chain couples TRBV7-9 to TRBJ1-5, with D possibly matching TRBD1 (6 bases). This CDR3 spans 14 amino acids. The germline CDR1 and CDR2 sequences are SEHNR and FQNEAQ (reference sequence). The V and J ends lost 3 bases and 4 bases respectively, with 10 bases between them. This CDR3 is CASSFEGVNQPQHF. The CDR3 region has the DNA TGTGCCAGCAGCTTTGAGGGGGTAAATCAGCCCCAGCATTTT.

The rearrangement joins TRBV30 to TRBJ1-3; D is unclear. This CDR3 is built from 13 residues. Germline CDR1 and CDR2: GTSNPN and SVGIG (reference sequence). V was shortened by 5 bases and J by 2 bases, with 10 bases between the two germline ends. DNA for the CDR3: TGTGCCTGGGCAGTTCCTCCTGGAAACACCATATATTTT. Translation: CAWAVPPGNTIYF.

The chain recombines TRBV5-1 with TRBJ1-5; 8 bases fit TRBD1. This CDR3 comprises 16 residues. Germline trimming cut 3 bases from V and 0 bases from J; bases unmatched to any gene: 5. Germline values: CDR1 SGHRS, CDR2 YFSETQ. For the CDR3, the DNA is TGCGCCAGCAGCTGGGGGACAGGCTATAGCAATCAGCCCCAGCATTTT. Amino acids: CASSWGTGYSNQPQHF.

J is TRBJ2-2 and V is TRBV12-5; D may be TRBD1 (6 bases). The CDR3 covers 14 residues. The germline CDR1 and CDR2 sequences are LGHNT and FRNRAP. V lost 7 bases to trimming and J lost 8 bases, with 17 bases between them. The DNA of the CDR3 is TGTGCTAGTGAGGGGCAGGGGTTTTCGGGGGAGCTGTTTTTT. It specifies CASEGQGFSGELFF. The full variable domain, rest sourced from reference TRBV12-5 and TRBJ2-2, is DARVTQTPRHKVTEMGQEVTMRCQPILGHNTVFWYRQTMMQGLELLAYFRNRAPLDDSGMPKDRFSAEMPDATLATLKIQPSEPRDSAVYFCASEGQGFSGELFFGEGSRLTVL.

V usage is TRBV7-6 and J usage is TRBJ2-5, with D perhaps matching TRBD2 (6 bases). This CDR3 region has 21 residues. V was pared by 1 base and J by 3 bases, with 30 bases between. From germline, CDR1 is SGHVS and CDR2 FNYEAQ. The CDR3 region is CASSLVLFVLAGNRNEETQYF. The CDR3 nucleotides read TGTGCCAGCAGCTTAGTGCTTTTCGTACTAGCCGGTAATAGAAATGAAGAGACCCAGTACTTC.